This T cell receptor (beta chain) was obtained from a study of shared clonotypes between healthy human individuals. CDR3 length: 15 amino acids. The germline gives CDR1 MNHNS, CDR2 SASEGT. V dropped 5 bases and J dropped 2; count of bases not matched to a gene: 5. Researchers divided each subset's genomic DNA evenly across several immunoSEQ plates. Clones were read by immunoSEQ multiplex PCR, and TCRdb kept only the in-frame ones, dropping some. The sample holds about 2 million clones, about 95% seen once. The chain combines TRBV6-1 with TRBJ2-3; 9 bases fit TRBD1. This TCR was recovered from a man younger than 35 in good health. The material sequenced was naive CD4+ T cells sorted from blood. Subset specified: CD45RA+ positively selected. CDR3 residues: CASSTGGAFTDTQYF. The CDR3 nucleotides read TGTGCCAGCAGTACAGGGGGCGCTTTCACAGATACGCAGTATTTT.